This entry features one T cell receptor beta chain sequence. The antigen remains unidentified. Positive CCR7 selection of CD45RO-negative cells yielded the naive CD8 cells, and terminally differentiated effector memory CD45RA+ cells were excluded. Germline CDR1 and CDR2: SGDLS and YYNGEE. The CDR3 totals 17 residues. With 0 bases clipped from V and 4 bases from J, the junction kept 9 bases outside the gene matches. The sample belongs to a study of shared clonotypes between healthy human individuals. Study-wide points: Tissues were not sampled, only blood, and their repertoires likely differ. Among a handful of donors, approximately 5% of naive CD4 clonotypes were found in common.

Replicate PCRs run on sorted subsets employed 200 ng DNA, approximately 30,000 T cell genomes. Method: immunoSEQ multiplex PCR; TCRdb's copy keeps in-frame clones and lacks some. The data hold roughly 810,000 clones, with roughly 96% observed a single time. The chain is built from TRBV9 and TRBJ2-1, with TRBD2 identical over 8 bases. Sequencing was done on a sample of naive CD8+ T cells sorted from blood. This TCR came from a man aged 30-40 years in good health. CDR3 bases: TGTGCCAGCAGCGTAGAAGGTAGCGGGATCGGTTACAATGAGCAGTTCTTC. Its protein product is CASSVEGSGIGYNEQFF.